The subject of this entry is one T cell receptor beta chain. CDR3 size: 15 residues. With 6 bases clipped from V and 5 bases from J, the junction kept 11 bases outside the gene matches. Germline V gives CDR1 SNHLY, CDR2 FYNNEI. This entry is derived from a study of blood T cell repertoires in COVID-19. Study-level background: Both acute and convalescent COVID-19 samples were obtained from the United States, Italy and Spain. Sources were T cells, B-cell-depleted T cells, or PBMCs; the material itself was cDNA or gDNA.

As handled by the study authors: Researchers report that nucleated cell counts were estimated from reference gene primer amplification. The data were produced by immunoSEQ multiplex PCR, yet TCRdb's version contains in-frame clones alone and is incomplete. That table furnishes V, J and clone size, whereas the DNA furnished D and trimming. The table records roughly 200,000 clones, 65% to 85% of them present only once. Input material: peripheral blood. This clonotype originated in a middle-aged man with active or convalescent COVID-19. The rearrangement uses TRBV2 and TRBJ2-7; 9 nucleotides agree with TRBD2. CDR3 sequence (DNA): TGTGCCAGCAGAGGTCAGCGGGGGGTTGAAAACGAGCAGTACTTC. Protein product: CASRGQRGVENEQYF.